This T cell receptor beta chain was recovered during a study of T cell responses to AZD1222 COVID-19 vaccine. General study findings and limits: White British people made up most donors, females outnumbered males, and clonal diversity was possibly underestimated.

TCRdb keeps only in-frame clones here, not all; method: immunoSEQ multiplex PCR. The data show fewer than 120,000 clones, about 90% seen once. Details on this clone: Antigen specificity is unknown.

Trimming stripped 8 bases from V and 2 bases from J, with 10 bases between. This CDR3 comprises 13 residues. The chain links TRBV12-3 or TRBV12-4 to TRBJ1-3; D is ambiguous. The material was peripheral blood, obtained on day 0 of AZD1222 vaccination. The clonotype comes from an adult in good health. CDR3 in amino acids: CASSDKPGNTIYF. In nucleotides, the CDR3 is TGTGCCAGCTCCGATAAGCCTGGAAACACCATATATTTT.